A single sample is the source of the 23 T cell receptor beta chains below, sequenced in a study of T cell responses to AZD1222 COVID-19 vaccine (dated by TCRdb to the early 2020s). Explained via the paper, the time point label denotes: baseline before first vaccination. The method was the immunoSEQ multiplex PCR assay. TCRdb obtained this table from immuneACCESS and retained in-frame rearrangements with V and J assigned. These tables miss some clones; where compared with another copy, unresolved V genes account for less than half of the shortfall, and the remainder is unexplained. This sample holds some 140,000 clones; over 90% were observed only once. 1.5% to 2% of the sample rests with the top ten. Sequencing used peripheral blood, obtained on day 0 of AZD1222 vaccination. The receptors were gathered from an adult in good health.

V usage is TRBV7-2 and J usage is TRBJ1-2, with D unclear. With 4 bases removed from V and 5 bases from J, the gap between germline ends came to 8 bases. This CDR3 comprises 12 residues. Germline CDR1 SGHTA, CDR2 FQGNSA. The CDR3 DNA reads TGTGCCAGCAGCTCTTTTTCGTATGGCTACACCTTC. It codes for CASSSFSYGYTF.

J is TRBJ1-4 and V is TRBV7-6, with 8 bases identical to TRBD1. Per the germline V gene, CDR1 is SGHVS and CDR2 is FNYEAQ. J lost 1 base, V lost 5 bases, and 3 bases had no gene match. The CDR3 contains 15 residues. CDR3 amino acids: CASSPTGGTNEKLFF. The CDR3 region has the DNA TGTGCCAGCAGCCCAACAGGGGGAACTAATGAAAAACTGTTTTTT.

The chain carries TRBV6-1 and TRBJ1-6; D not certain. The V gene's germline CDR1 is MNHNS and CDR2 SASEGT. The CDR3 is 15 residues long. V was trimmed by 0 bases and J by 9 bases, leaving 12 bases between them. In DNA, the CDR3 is TGTGCCAGCAGTGAAGCCCGGGGAGGCGGTTCACCCCTCCACTTT. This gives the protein CASSEARGGGSPLHF.

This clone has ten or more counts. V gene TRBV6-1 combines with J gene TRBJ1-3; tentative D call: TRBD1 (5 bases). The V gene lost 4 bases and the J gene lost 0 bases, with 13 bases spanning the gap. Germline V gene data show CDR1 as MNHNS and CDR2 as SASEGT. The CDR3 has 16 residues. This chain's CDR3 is CASSGLGDGSGNTIYF. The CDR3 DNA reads TGTGCCAGCAGTGGACTGGGGGACGGCTCTGGAAACACCATATATTTT.

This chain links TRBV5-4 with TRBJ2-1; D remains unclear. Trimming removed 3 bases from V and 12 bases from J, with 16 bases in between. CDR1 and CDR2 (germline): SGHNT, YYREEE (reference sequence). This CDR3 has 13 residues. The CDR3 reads CASSSPEMLMQFF. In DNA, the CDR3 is TGTGCCAGCAGCTCCCCGGAGATGCTGATGCAGTTCTTC.

The CDR3 DNA sequence: TGTGCCAGTAGTTCGGGACTAGCGGGAGTTGAGACCCAGTACTTC. It is translated as CASSSGLAGVETQYF. The V and J genes are TRBV19 and TRBJ2-5; 14 nucleotides line up with TRBD2. J lost 5 bases, V lost 5 bases, and 4 bases had no gene match. The CDR3 totals 15 residues. Germline CDR1 LNHDA, CDR2 SQIVND (reference sequence).

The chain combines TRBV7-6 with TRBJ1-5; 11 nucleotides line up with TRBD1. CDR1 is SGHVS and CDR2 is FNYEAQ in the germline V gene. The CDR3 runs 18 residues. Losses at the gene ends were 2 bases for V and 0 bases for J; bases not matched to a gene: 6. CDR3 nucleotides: TGTGCCAGCAGCTTAAGGACAGGGGGCACAGATAGCAATCAGCCCCAGCATTTT. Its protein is CASSLRTGGTDSNQPQHF. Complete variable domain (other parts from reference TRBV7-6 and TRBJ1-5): GAGVSQSPRYKVTKRGQDVALRCDPISGHVSLYWYRQALGQGPEFLTYFNYEAQQDKSGLPNDRFSAERPEGSISTLTIQRTEQRDSAMYRCASSLRTGGTDSNQPQHFGDGTRLSIL.

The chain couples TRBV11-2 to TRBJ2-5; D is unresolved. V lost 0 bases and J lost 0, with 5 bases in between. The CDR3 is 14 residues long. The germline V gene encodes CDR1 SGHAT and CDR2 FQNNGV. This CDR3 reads CASSLDLYQETQYF. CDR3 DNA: TGTGCCAGCAGCTTAGATCTGTACCAAGAGACCCAGTACTTC.

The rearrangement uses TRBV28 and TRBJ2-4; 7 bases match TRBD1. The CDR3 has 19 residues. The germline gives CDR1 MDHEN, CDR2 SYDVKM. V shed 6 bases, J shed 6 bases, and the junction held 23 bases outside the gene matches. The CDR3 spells CASSQSRQGMGFNGNIQYF. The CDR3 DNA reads TGTGCCAGCAGCCAATCCCGACAGGGAATGGGGTTCAATGGAAACATTCAGTACTTC.

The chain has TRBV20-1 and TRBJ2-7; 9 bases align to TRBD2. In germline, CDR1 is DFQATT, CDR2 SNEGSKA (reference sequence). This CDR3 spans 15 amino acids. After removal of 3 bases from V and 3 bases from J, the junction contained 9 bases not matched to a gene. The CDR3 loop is CSASAWTSAFYEQYF. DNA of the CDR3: TGCAGTGCTAGTGCCTGGACTAGCGCGTTCTACGAGCAGTACTTC.

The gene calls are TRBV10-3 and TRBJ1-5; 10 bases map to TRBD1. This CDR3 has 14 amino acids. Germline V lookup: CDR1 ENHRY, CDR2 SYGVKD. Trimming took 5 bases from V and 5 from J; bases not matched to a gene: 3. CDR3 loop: CAISTDRGHQPQHF. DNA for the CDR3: TGTGCCATCAGTACAGACAGGGGGCATCAGCCCCAGCATTTT.

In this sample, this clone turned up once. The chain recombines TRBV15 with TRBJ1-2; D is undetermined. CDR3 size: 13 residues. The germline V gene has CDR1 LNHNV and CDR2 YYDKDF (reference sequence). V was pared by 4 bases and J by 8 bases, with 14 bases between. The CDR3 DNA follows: TGTGCCACCAGCACGACTCGCCGCAACGGCTACACCTTC. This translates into CATSTTRRNGYTF.

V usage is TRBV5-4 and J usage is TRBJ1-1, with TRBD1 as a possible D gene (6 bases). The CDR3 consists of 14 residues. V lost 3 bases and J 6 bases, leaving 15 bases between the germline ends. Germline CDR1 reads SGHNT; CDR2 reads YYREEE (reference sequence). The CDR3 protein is CASSSPGDYAEAFF. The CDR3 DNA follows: TGTGCCAGCAGCTCCCCAGGGGATTACGCTGAAGCTTTCTTT.

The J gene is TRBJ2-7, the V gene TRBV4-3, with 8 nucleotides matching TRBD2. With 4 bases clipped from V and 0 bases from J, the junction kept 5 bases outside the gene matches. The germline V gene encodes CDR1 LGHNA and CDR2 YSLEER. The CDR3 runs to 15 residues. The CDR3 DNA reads TGCGCCAGCAGCCGGAGCGGGGGAAGCTCCTACGAGCAGTACTTC. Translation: CASSRSGGSSYEQYF.

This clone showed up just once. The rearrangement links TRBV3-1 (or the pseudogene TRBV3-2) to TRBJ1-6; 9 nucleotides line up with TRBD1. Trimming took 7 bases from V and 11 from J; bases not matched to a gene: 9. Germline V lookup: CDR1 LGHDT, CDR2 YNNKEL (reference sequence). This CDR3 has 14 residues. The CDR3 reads CASKKDRGGTPLHF. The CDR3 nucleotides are TGTGCCAGCAAAAAGGACAGGGGAGGAACACCCCTCCACTTT.

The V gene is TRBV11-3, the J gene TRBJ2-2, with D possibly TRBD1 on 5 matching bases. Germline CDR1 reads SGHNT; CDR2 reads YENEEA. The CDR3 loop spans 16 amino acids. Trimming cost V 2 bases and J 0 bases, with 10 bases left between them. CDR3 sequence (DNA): TGTGCCAGCAGCTTAAGAAGGGGCGCGAACACCGGGGAGCTGTTTTTT. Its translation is CASSLRRGANTGELFF.

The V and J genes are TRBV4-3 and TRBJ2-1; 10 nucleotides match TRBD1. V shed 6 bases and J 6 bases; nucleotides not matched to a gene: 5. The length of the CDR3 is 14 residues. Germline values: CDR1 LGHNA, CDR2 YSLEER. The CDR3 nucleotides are TGCGCCAGCAGTCGATGGACAGGGGGCAATGAGCAGTTCTTC. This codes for CASSRWTGGNEQFF.

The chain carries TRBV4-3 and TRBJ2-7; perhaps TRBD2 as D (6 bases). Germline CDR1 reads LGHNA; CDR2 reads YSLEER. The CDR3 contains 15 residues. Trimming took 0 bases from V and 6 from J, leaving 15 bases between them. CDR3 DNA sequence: TGCGCCAGCAGCCAAGACGAGGAGGGATCCAGCGAGCAGTACTTC. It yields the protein CASSQDEEGSSEQYF.

This CDR3 is CASSLILAGGSHQFF. CDR3 nucleotides: TGTGCCAGCAGCTTAATACTAGCGGGGGGGTCGCACCAGTTCTTC. The chain employs TRBV7-3 and TRBJ2-1; 13 bases align to TRBD2. The CDR3 has 15 residues. The ends lost 1 base at V and 13 bases at J; junction bases unmatched: 7. Germline loops: CDR1 SGHTA, CDR2 FQGTGA.

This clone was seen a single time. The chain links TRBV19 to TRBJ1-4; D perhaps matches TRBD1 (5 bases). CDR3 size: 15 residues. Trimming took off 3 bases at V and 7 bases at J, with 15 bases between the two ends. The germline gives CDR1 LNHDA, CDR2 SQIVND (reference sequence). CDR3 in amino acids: CASSIDGRGGEKLFF. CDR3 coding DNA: TGTGCCAGTAGTATCGACGGCCGCGGGGGTGAAAAACTGTTTTTT.

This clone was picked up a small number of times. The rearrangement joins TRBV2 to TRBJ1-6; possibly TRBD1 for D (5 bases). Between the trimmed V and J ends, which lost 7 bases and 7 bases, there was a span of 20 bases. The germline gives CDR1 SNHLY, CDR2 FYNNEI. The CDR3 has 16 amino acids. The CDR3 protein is CASILRGWRGNSPLHF. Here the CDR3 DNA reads TGTGCCAGCATCCTGAGGGGTTGGCGTGGGAATTCACCCCTCCACTTT.

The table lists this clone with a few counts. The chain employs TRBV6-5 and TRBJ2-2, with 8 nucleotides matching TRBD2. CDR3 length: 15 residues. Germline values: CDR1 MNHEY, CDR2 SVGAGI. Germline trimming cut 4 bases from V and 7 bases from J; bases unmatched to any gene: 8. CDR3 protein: CASSSGTRPGGELFF. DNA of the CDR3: TGTGCCAGCAGTTCCGGGACTAGACCGGGCGGGGAGCTGTTTTTT.

CDR3 loop: CASSPLQGGNEQFF. CDR3 nucleotide sequence: TGTGCCAGCTCACCACTACAGGGAGGCAATGAGCAGTTCTTC. The genes are TRBV18 and TRBJ2-1; either TRBD1 or TRBD2 may fit D (6 bases each). The CDR3 spans 14 residues. Germline V gene data show CDR1 as KGHSH and CDR2 as LQKENI. V shed 1 base and J shed 6 bases, with 10 bases lying between them.